This TCR beta chain is from a study of cytomegalovirus exposure and HLA in healthy donors. Germline-derived CDR1 and CDR2 are SGHRS and YFSETQ. V lost 4 bases, J lost 2 bases, and 9 bases stayed unmatched. This CDR3 contains 15 residues. This clone was seen more than once but under ten times. The PCR made use of 60 Vbeta and 13 Jbeta primers. Using immunoSEQ multiplex PCR, the repertoire was profiled, and TCRdb retains in-frame clones only, with some absent. The data show 150,000 to 200,000 clones, around three quarters seen once. This receptor was taken from a woman in her twenties or thirties in good health and CMV-seropositive. The specimen was PBMCs. The chain carries TRBV5-1 and TRBJ2-7, with 7 bases identical to TRBD1. CDR3 protein: CASSDTGTDAYEQYF. CDR3 in DNA: TGCGCCAGCAGCGATACCGGGACAGACGCCTACGAGCAGTACTTC.